This T cell receptor beta chain was identified in a study of shared clonotypes between healthy human individuals. Study summary: Donors were two women and a few men aged 18 to 49. Each donor had three CD4 naive, three CD4 memory, two CD8 naive and one CD8 memory plate.

Original methodology: ImmunoSEQ junction-only sequences lacked quality scores, so their filtering differed. Sequencing used immunoSEQ multiplex PCR; TCRdb keeps in-frame clones, though not all of them. V, J and clone size are taken as reported in that table, and D and trimming were inferred from the DNA itself. This sample has 2 million or so clones; about 95% occur once, and the top ten carry 0.9% to 1.4%. Naive CD8 cells comprised CD45RO-negative, CCR7-positively selected cells, excluding terminally differentiated effector memory CD45RA+ cells. Germline V gene lookup returns CDR1 MDHEN and CDR2 SYDVKM. The CDR3 runs 14 residues. V was pared by 6 bases and J by 7 bases, with 19 bases between.

J is TRBJ2-7 and V is TRBV28; no clear D gene. The specimen sequenced was naive CD8+ T cells sorted from blood. The TCR comes from a man between 18 and 35 years old in good health. For the CDR3, the DNA is TGTGCCAGCAGCCTCCTGTCGGCCAAATTAGAGCAGTACTTC. Protein sequence: CASSLLSAKLEQYF.